A selection of T cell receptor beta chains follows, all from one sample in a study of T cells after yellow fever vaccination. TCRdb re-called the 5' RACE reads through MiXCR, storing one row per CDR3 protein. The sample lists tens of thousands of distinct CDR3 sequences; around 7% were seen once. The source material was CD8+ T cells sorted from PBMCs, sampled more than 8 days after the first yellow fever vaccination. The receptors were gathered from a man aged 18-30 years who received the YFV17D yellow fever vaccine. The CDR3 runs from the conserved cysteine through the conserved F or W. The order of the fields is J gene, clone size, D gene, V gene, CDR3 DNA, CDR3 protein. D genes are given only for firm matches. Only some rows state a clone size, as once, few, many or a class for expanded clones.

TRBJ2-5 | many | TRBD2 | TRBV28 | TGTGCCAGCGGAACCCTCGTTTTGCGGGGGGACCAAGAGACCCAGTACTTC | CASGTLVLRGDQETQYF
TRBJ2-3 | few | . | TRBV9 | TGTGCCAGCAGTGGACTCCCAGATACGCAGTATTTT | CASSGLPDTQYF
TRBJ2-1 | many | TRBD2 | TRBV6-5 | TGTGCCAGCAGTTACGTCGCGGGGGGGGTCAACAATGAGCAGTTCTTC | CASSYVAGGVNNEQFF
TRBJ1-5 | few | . | TRBV5-2 | TGTGCCATCAGCCCTTTTGGACAGGGAGGACAGCCCCAGCATTTT | CAISPFGQGGQPQHF
TRBJ2-2 | many | . | TRBV6-5 | TGTGCCAGCAGTTACGTCCGGGTTGGCGGGGAGCTGTTTTTT | CASSYVRVGGELFF
TRBJ2-7 | many | . | TRBV10-3 | TGTGCCATCAGTGAGTCTGGGGCTGCAAGCTCCTACGAGCAGTACTTC | CAISESGAASSYEQYF
TRBJ2-2 | many | TRBD1 | TRBV18 | TGTGCCAGCTCACACTCACAGGGGGCTACCGGGGAGCTGTTTTTT | CASSHSQGATGELFF
TRBJ2-2 | few | . | TRBV4-3 | TGCGCCAGCAGCCAAGACAACTTCTACAATGAGCTCGGGGAGCTGTTTTTT | CASSQDNFYNELGELFF
TRBJ2-5 | many | . | TRBV28 | TGTGCCAGCAGTCCGAGCGGACCACACCAGTACTTC | CASSPSGPHQYF
TRBJ2-2 | many | . | TRBV10-3 | TGTGTGATCAGGGTTACAGACACCGGGGAGCTGTTTTTT | CVIRVTDTGELFF
TRBJ1-2 | few | . | TRBV7-9 | TGTGCCAGCAGCCCCCCGGTCGGGGGGAGGACGGAAGGCTACACCTTC | CASSPPVGGRTEGYTF
TRBJ2-5 | many | TRBD1 | TRBV10-3 | TGTGCCATCAGTGAGACTCGCCCGGGACAGGGACAAGAGACCCAGTACTTC | CAISETRPGQGQETQYF
TRBJ1-5 | . | TRBD1 | TRBV7-8 | TGTGCCACCCATTCCGGGACAGGGATTCAGCCCCAGCATTTT | CATHSGTGIQPQHF
TRBJ2-2 | many | TRBD1 | TRBV5-4 | TGTGCCAGCATAAAACAGGGGACCGGGGAGCTGTTTTTT | CASIKQGTGELFF
TRBJ2-1 | . | TRBD2 | TRBV11-1 | TGTGCCAGCAGCTTAATAGGACTAGCGGGGAAGACCTACAATGAGCAGTTCTTC | CASSLIGLAGKTYNEQFF
TRBJ2-2 | many | TRBD2 | TRBV7-9 | TGTGCCAGCAGCCGCGGACTAGCGGGGGGCTACACCGGGGAGCTGTTTTTT | CASSRGLAGGYTGELFF
TRBJ2-2 | few | TRBD1 | TRBV6-4 | TGTGCCAGCGGGACAGGGGGAAGAATAACCCCGAACACCGGGGAGCTGTTTTTT | CASGTGGRITPNTGELFF
TRBJ2-3 | many | TRBD1 | TRBV6-5 | TGTGCCAGCAGAGTTTTTTCTTGGACAGGGCACACAGATACGCAGTATTTT | CASRVFSWTGHTDTQYF
TRBJ2-2 | many | TRBD1 | TRBV4-1 | TGCGCCAGCTCTTGGACAGGCTCCACCGGGGAGCTGTTTTTT | CASSWTGSTGELFF
TRBJ1-2 | . | . | TRBV5-6 | TGTGCCAGCAGCCCGGGGTTTAACTATGGCTACACCTTC | CASSPGFNYGYTF
TRBJ1-4 | . | TRBD1 | TRBV5-5 | TGTGCCAGCAGCGGGACGACAGGGTGGAATGAAAAACTGTTTTTT | CASSGTTGWNEKLFF
TRBJ1-2 | . | . | TRBV12-3/TRBV12-4 | TGTGCCAGCAGTTTCACCAGGGACCCGTCCTTC | CASSFTRDPSF
TRBJ1-5 | . | . | TRBV7-6 | TGTGCCAGCAGCTCCTCCGGGGGGGCCTTCAATCAGCCCCAGCATTTT | CASSSSGGAFNQPQHF
TRBJ1-1 | many | . | TRBV28 | TGTGCCAGCAGTTTGTACGGCGAATTCACTGAAGCTTTCTTT | CASSLYGEFTEAFF
TRBJ2-7 | . | TRBD2 | TRBV4-1 | TGCGCCAGCAGCCAATTAGCGGGGGGGGAAAGCTACGAGCAGTACTTC | CASSQLAGGESYEQYF
TRBJ1-2 | many | . | TRBV29-1 | TGCAGCATCGCTGCCCGGGGCAATAACTATGGCTACACCTTC | CSIAARGNNYGYTF